Listed below are T cell receptor beta chains from one sample, sequenced in a study of long-term antiretroviral therapy in people with HIV. This table comes from immunoSEQ multiplex PCR, and its TCRdb copy is limited to in-frame clones, with some not included. The repertoire holds approximately 31,000 clones, with roughly 97% as singletons. Here the sequenced sample was unsorted PBMCs, taken 6.9 years after starting antiretroviral therapy. These TCRs come from a man aged 30 to 39 with HIV. Both conserved end residues are part of each CDR3. D genes are given only for firm matches. Clone size, where shown, is once, few, many, or a class for clones that have expanded.

d_gene	abundance	v_gene	j_gene	CDR3aa	CDR3nt
TRBD2	once	TRBV4-1	TRBJ2-5	CASSQGGGERALETQYF	TGCGCCAGCAGCCAAGGGGGGGGAGAGCGGGCGTTGGAGACCCAGTACTTC
-	-	TRBV5-6	TRBJ2-7	CASSLVGGRGSYEQYF	TGTGCCAGCAGCTTGGTAGGGGGGCGAGGTTCCTACGAGCAGTACTTC
TRBD1	-	TRBV4-3	TRBJ2-3	CASSQNPSGQGEGTDTQYF	TGCGCCAGCAGCCAAAACCCCTCGGGACAGGGGGAAGGAACAGATACGCAGTATTTT
-	-	TRBV13	TRBJ2-7	CASSLGRGGEQYF	TGTGCCAGCAGCTTAGGTAGGGGGGGCGAGCAGTACTTC
-	-	TRBV7-8	TRBJ2-2	CASSSRVGGLFF	TGTGCCAGCAGCTCGAGGGTCGGGGGGCTGTTTTTT
-	once	TRBV7-2	TRBJ1-2	CASSGQVYGYTF	TGTGCCAGCAGCGGTCAGGTCTATGGCTACACCTTC
-	-	TRBV7-6	TRBJ1-1	CASSPDRSHTEAFF	TGTGCCAGCAGCCCGGACAGAAGCCACACTGAAGCTTTCTTT
-	-	TRBV6-5	TRBJ1-5	CASLRGNSNQPQHF	TGTGCCAGTCTCAGGGGAAATAGCAATCAGCCCCAGCATTTT
-	-	TRBV27	TRBJ1-5	CASSGVGNQPQHF	TGTGCCAGCTCAGGGGTCGGCAATCAGCCCCAGCATTTT
TRBD2	once	TRBV30	TRBJ2-3	CAHKKTSRPSDTQYF	TGTGCCCACAAGAAGACTAGCCGCCCCTCAGATACGCAGTATTTT
-	-	TRBV28	TRBJ1-1	CATDRAGEGEAFF	TGTGCCACCGACCGGGCGGGGGAAGGTGAAGCTTTCTTT
-	-	TRBV5-6	TRBJ1-2	CASSAPRDTLYGYTF	TGTGCCAGCAGCGCCCCCCGGGACACTCTCTATGGCTACACCTTC
TRBD1	-	TRBV2	TRBJ2-2	CASSEGGTGGRSGELFF	TGTGCCAGCAGTGAGGGTGGGACAGGGGGCAGGTCCGGGGAGCTGTTTTTT
-	-	TRBV18	TRBJ1-1	CASTLLSGQEAFF	TGTGCCAGCACACTACTCTCCGGACAGGAAGCTTTCTTT
TRBD2	once	TRBV7-9	TRBJ2-5	CASSGLAGQETQYF	TGTGCCAGTTCCGGACTAGCGGGACAAGAGACCCAGTACTTC
-	-	TRBV29-1	TRBJ2-1	CSVVVNEQFF	TGCAGCGTTGTGGTAAATGAGCAGTTCTTC
-	-	TRBV10-1	TRBJ1-5	CASAGWRKGNQPQHF	TGCGCCAGCGCCGGATGGCGGAAGGGCAATCAGCCCCAGCATTTT
-	-	TRBV6-1	TRBJ2-2	CASNLGTGELFF	TGTGCCAGCAACCTCGGTACCGGGGAGCTGTTTTTT
-	-	TRBV4-3	TRBJ2-3	CASKPGRNTDTQYF	TGCGCCAGCAAACCGGGACGAAACACAGATACGCAGTATTTT
-	-	TRBV4-3	TRBJ2-1	CASSQGNEQFF	TGCGCCAGCAGCCAGGGAAATGAGCAGTTCTTC
TRBD2	-	TRBV7-8	TRBJ2-1	CASSLGQLAGANSYNEQFF	TGTGCCAGCAGCTTAGGGCAACTAGCGGGGGCCAACTCCTACAATGAGCAGTTCTTC
-	-	TRBV21-1	TRBJ2-7	CASSYRTVGSYEQYF	TGTGCCAGCAGCTACCGGACAGTAGGAAGCTACGAGCAGTACTTC
-	-	TRBV13	TRBJ2-3	CASSSPGNTDTQYF	TGTGCCAGCAGCTCTCCCGGAAATACAGATACGCAGTATTTT
-	-	TRBV5-1	TRBJ2-4	CASSWGRSMPAIQYF	TGCGCCAGCAGCTGGGGGCGGTCTATGCCAGCCATTCAGTACTTC
-	-	TRBV18	TRBJ1-2	CASSPSAENYGYTF	TGTGCCAGCTCACCATCTGCAGAGAACTATGGCTACACCTTC
-	-	TRBV13	TRBJ1-4	CASSYRQSPATNEKLFF	TGTGCCAGCAGCTACCGACAGAGTCCTGCAACTAATGAAAAACTGTTTTTT
TRBD1	-	TRBV28	TRBJ1-2	CASSLATGPYGYTF	TGTGCCAGCAGTTTAGCGACAGGGCCCTATGGCTACACCTTC
TRBD2	few	TRBV7-8	TRBJ2-3	CASARLAGDSIGDTQYF	TGTGCCAGCGCCAGGCTAGCGGGGGACTCCATCGGGGATACGCAGTATTTT
-	once	TRBV7-9	TRBJ1-3	CASSLGGMDGNTIYF	TGTGCCAGCAGCTTAGGAGGAATGGATGGAAACACCATATATTTT
-	-	TRBV14	TRBJ2-3	CASSQVIGDTDTQYF	TGTGCCAGCAGCCAAGTCATCGGAGACACAGATACGCAGTATTTT
-	-	TRBV4-2	TRBJ1-1	CASSQLTAEAFF	TGTGCCAGCAGCCAGTTAACCGCTGAAGCTTTCTTT
-	-	TRBV4-3	TRBJ2-7	CASSQVEGPFYEQYF	TGCGCCAGCAGCCAAGTTGAGGGTCCCTTTTACGAGCAGTACTTC